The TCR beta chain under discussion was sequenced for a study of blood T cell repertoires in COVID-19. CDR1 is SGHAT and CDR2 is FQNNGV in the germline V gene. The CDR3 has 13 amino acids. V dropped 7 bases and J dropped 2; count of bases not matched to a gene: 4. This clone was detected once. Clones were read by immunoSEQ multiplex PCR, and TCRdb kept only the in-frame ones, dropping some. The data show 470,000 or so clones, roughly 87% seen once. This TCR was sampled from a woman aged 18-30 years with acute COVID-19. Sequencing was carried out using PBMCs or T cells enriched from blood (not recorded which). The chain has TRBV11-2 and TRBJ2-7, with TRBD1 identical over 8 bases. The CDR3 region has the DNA TGTGCCAGCAACACAGGGGGTCCCTACGAGCAGTACTTC. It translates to CASNTGGPYEQYF.